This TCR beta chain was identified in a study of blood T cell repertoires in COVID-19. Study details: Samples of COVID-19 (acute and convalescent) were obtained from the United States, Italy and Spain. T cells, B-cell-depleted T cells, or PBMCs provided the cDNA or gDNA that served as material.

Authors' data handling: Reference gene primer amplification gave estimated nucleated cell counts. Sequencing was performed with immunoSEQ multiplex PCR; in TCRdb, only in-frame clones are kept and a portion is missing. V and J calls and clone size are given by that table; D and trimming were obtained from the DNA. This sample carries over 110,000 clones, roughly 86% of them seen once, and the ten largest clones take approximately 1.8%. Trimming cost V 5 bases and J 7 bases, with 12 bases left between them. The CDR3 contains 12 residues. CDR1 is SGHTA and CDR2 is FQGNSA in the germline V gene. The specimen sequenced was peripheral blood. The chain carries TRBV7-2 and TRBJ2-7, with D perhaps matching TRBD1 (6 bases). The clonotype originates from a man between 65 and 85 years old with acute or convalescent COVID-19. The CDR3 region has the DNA TGTGCCAGCAGCGACCCAGGGGCAGAGCAGTACTTC. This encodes CASSDPGAEQYF.